Reported below is one T cell receptor beta chain. No antigen is known for it. The sample belongs to a study of shared clonotypes between healthy human individuals. Notes on the study in general: Shared clonotypes: 4.5% to 5% naive CD4, around 3.5% naive CD8, about 2.2% memory CD4, 0.4% to 0.5% memory CD8. The donor pool, a small one, limited the genetic and exposure-history diversity represented.

Sequencing used immunoSEQ multiplex PCR; TCRdb keeps in-frame clones, though not all of them. The sample lists over 950,000 clones, roughly 77% seen once, with 0.89% in the top ten. The germline V and J ends were trimmed by 4 bases and 4 bases, with 11 bases remaining between them. The germline V gene has CDR1 SQVTM and CDR2 ANQGSEA. The CDR3 contains 13 residues. The TCR sequence derives from a man aged 18 to 29 in good health. Some clones in this sample may be carry-over from other donors' samples. Sequenced: memory CD4+ T cells from PBMCs. The subset denotes: CD45RA-negative fraction. V is TRBV29-1 and J is TRBJ1-5; D is undetermined. The CDR3 sequence: CSVGAGTNQPQHF. In nucleotides, the CDR3 is TGCAGCGTTGGGGCAGGCACGAATCAGCCCCAGCATTTT.